This TCR beta chain was recovered during a study of T cell responses to AZD1222 COVID-19 vaccine. Regarding the study as a whole: Reportedly, nearly half of unique spike TCRs recognized epitopes outside B.1.351/B.1.1.7 mutations. There were repertoire samples only from the period after the peak T cell response. Spike-specific TCR breadth and depth both grew after two AZD1222 doses.

A note on this clone: No antigen is known for it.

Germline V CDR1 and CDR2: SEHNR, FQNEAQ (reference sequence). The CDR3 runs 12 residues. After removal of 5 bases from V and 6 bases from J, the junction contained 3 bases not matched to a gene. Libraries were prepared by immunoSEQ multiplex PCR; TCRdb keeps only in-frame clonotypes and omits some of them. The sample lists 120,000 or so clones, roughly 91% occurring once. Sequenced material: peripheral blood, taken on day 0 of AZD1222 vaccination. This rearrangement joins TRBV7-9 to TRBJ2-7; 8 bases align to TRBD2. This sequence originates from an adult in good health. In nucleotides, the CDR3 is TGTGCCAGCAGCCGGGGGGGTGGCGAGCAGTACTTC. Amino acid sequence: CASSRGGGEQYF.